The rows below give T cell receptor beta chains drawn from one sample of a study of blood T cell repertoires in COVID-19. Assay used: immunoSEQ multiplex PCR; TCRdb lists only in-frame clones, some missing. The sample holds tens of thousands of clones, around 90% seen once. Sequencing was carried out using peripheral blood. These receptors all stem from a man younger than 40 with acute or convalescent COVID-19. Each CDR3 is given with its conserved first and last residue. Each record gives: V gene, J gene, CDR3 protein.

TRBV7-2	TRBJ1-2	CASSYLQGNYGYTF
TRBV28	TRBJ2-7	CASSLGQLYEQYF
TRBV20-1	TRBJ2-3	CSASLSGPLVDTQYF
TRBV9	TRBJ2-1	CASSHSRVGTKYNEQFF
TRBV28	TRBJ2-1	CASSQQGRPYNEQFF
TRBV5-6	TRBJ1-5	CASSAQGAPGNQPQHF
TRBV30	TRBJ1-1	CAWAQMNTEAFF
TRBV2	TRBJ2-7	CASRLCLAGADYCEQYF
TRBV29-1	TRBJ1-1	CSVLGAGGAFF
TRBV15	TRBJ2-3	CATSGAPGQGTDTQYF
TRBV7-9	TRBJ2-7	CASSTGTRLYEQYF
TRBV2	TRBJ1-2	CASSEDRGLNYGYTF
TRBV12-3/TRBV12-4	TRBJ1-1	CASSLTANTEAFF
TRBV5-1	TRBJ1-1	CASRGQMNTEAFF
TRBV6-5	TRBJ1-3	CASKQGGNTIYF
TRBV7-2	TRBJ2-1	CASSSFSGVSYNEQFF
TRBV5-1	TRBJ2-1	CASAPGTEHNEQFF
TRBV28	TRBJ2-5	CASSSPTSGRETQYF
TRBV7-3	TRBJ2-1	CASSLGTSGSNEQFF
TRBV11-3	TRBJ2-3	CASGPSGADTQYF
TRBV30	TRBJ2-3	CAWMGAGGPDTQYF
TRBV2	TRBJ2-1	CASTGTRVNEQFF
TRBV4-3	TRBJ2-7	CASSPGLAGPLWEQYF
TRBV19	TRBJ2-1	CASSIRVSYNEQFF
TRBV9	TRBJ2-7	CASSKDRVRHDPHEQYF
TRBV29-1	TRBJ1-2	CSVKKGARNYGYTF
TRBV12-3/TRBV12-4	TRBJ2-1	CASSEIRGEQFF
TRBV2	TRBJ2-3	CASERQGLNVDTQYF
TRBV28	TRBJ1-2	CASSSHRGLRYGYTF
TRBV19	TRBJ2-2	CASHRLAGGAGELFF
TRBV29-1	TRBJ2-1	CSAGGGSSYNEQFF
TRBV10-1	TRBJ2-1	CASSDSGVYNEQFF
TRBV5-1	TRBJ2-1	CASSLTIHEQFF
TRBV7-9	TRBJ2-7	CASSLARGPRNSYEQYF
TRBV19	TRBJ2-7	CASSRGTNPIYEQYF
TRBV29-1	TRBJ1-2	CSVTANYGYTF
TRBV5-1	TRBJ2-3	CASSKLPKQGARLDTQYF
TRBV24-1	TRBJ2-1	CATSQVNEQFF
TRBV12-3/TRBV12-4	TRBJ1-1	CASSLAWGAEAFF
TRBV7-2	TRBJ1-5	CASSLAGTEDQPQHF
TRBV4-2	TRBJ2-2	CASSQLAGGSLGGELFF
TRBV30	TRBJ2-7	CAWSRNSGLYEQYF
TRBV6-1	TRBJ2-2	CATTVGGTGELFF
TRBV6-4	TRBJ1-3	CASRSSSGNTIYF
TRBV10-3	TRBJ1-3	CAISDRNGNTIYF
TRBV10-2	TRBJ1-3	CASRGVGGENTIYF
TRBV5-1	TRBJ1-2	CASAGTAGVYGYTF
TRBV9	TRBJ2-6	CASSDEPLRDTVSGANVLTF
TRBV7-9	TRBJ1-3	CASSYSGTERQTGNTIYF
TRBV28	TRBJ2-7	CASSLSGTGNYEQYF
TRBV6-5	TRBJ2-1	CASSLAGGGEQFF
TRBV19	TRBJ2-3	CASRKGGAGSNTDTQYF
TRBV18	TRBJ1-5	CASSPPGSPGGPQHF
TRBV5-1	TRBJ2-7	CASSSGQGSLYEQYF
TRBV19	TRBJ1-5	CASSVLDQPQHF
TRBV2	TRBJ2-3	CASRRTPRTDTQYF
TRBV28	TRBJ1-5	CASSLWGTGGYQPQHF
TRBV7-2	TRBJ2-1	CASSLVASYNEQFF